Included here is one TCR beta chain sequence, with context. Antigen specificity is unknown. The data were obtained in a study of T cell repertoires in cytomegalovirus infection. Study context: Public TCR beta signatures were indicative of both CMV infection and a matching HLA type. Study-wide results and caveats: Individuals carrying CMV plus the relevant HLA were identified by cumulative frequency of public TCR beta families. In two of eight donors, the top clonotype was HLA-C-restricted CMV-specific.

TCRdb analysed the reads with MiXCR anew, one entry per CDR3 protein. The sample includes some 920,000 distinct CDR3 sequences, approximately 30% of them seen just once. The receptor comes from a human donor in good health (CMV status not recorded). Some clones in this sample may be carry-over from other donors' samples. The starting material was cultured CD8+ T cells from PBMCs, obtained from culture after CMV antigen stimulation.

CDR3 loop: CASRNPQGAGGANEQFF. CDR3 sequence (DNA): TGTGCCAGCAGAAACCCCCAAGGAGCGGGGGGGGCCAATGAGCAGTTCTTC. The genes are TRBV6-2 or TRBV6-3 and TRBJ2-1; the match to TRBD2 covers 10 bases. Losses at the gene ends were 6 bases for V and 6 bases for J; bases not matched to a gene: 14. Germline CDR1 is MNHEY and CDR2 is SVGEGT. The CDR3 has 17 amino acids.